The 30 T cell receptor beta chains below were found in one sample sequenced in a study of response to subunit inactivated influenza vaccine. One entry per CDR3 protein, called by TCRdb with MiXCR from the RT-PCR reads. Of approximately 490,000 distinct CDR3 sequences in the sample, more than 7% were seen once. The source was PBMCs from blood, collected roughly 24 months after vaccination. The receptors were gathered from a man aged 45 to 75 who received an inactivated influenza vaccine.

This clonotype was counted only a few times. The V and J genes are TRBV12-3 or TRBV12-4 and TRBJ2-1, with TRBD2 identical over 7 bases. The CDR3 extends over 15 amino acids. V lost 3 bases to trimming and J lost 8 bases; unmatched junction nucleotides: 10. CDR3 loop: CASSFWGGAPDEQFF. The CDR3 region has the DNA TGTGCCAGCAGTTTTTGGGGAGGGGCCCCGGATGAGCAGTTCTTC.

The gene calls are TRBV30 and TRBJ1-1; D perhaps matches TRBD1 (6 bases). Germline loops: CDR1 GTSNPN, CDR2 SVGIG (reference sequence). This CDR3 comprises 14 residues. V lost 0 bases, J lost 6 bases, and 14 bases lay in between. The CDR3: CAWSVLLEGAEAFF. CDR3 nucleotides: TGTGCCTGGAGTGTACTCTTGGAGGGGGCTGAAGCTTTCTTT.

The V gene is TRBV18, the J gene TRBJ1-2, with D hard to call. The ends were cut back, 0 bases at V and 4 bases at J, with 9 bases in the middle. From germline, CDR1 is KGHSH and CDR2 LQKENI. The CDR3 extends over 14 amino acids. The CDR3 sequence is CASSPPGDFYGYTF. Written as DNA, the CDR3 is TGTGCCAGCTCACCACCTGGCGATTTCTATGGCTACACCTTC.

This clonotype was counted between two and nine times. The rearrangement uses TRBV15 and TRBJ1-1; no definite D call. V was clipped by 5 bases and J by 4 bases, with 17 bases between them. Germline-derived CDR1 and CDR2 are LNHNV and YYDKDF (reference sequence). This CDR3 has 15 residues. CDR3 loop: CATSPLGGPSTEAFF. The CDR3 DNA sequence: TGTGCCACCAGCCCGTTGGGCGGGCCCTCCACTGAAGCTTTCTTT.

This clonotype has only a few counts. The J gene is TRBJ2-1, the V gene TRBV27; 9 bases fit TRBD2. J was trimmed by 7 bases and V by 2 bases; bases with no gene match: 6. The CDR3 is made up of 15 amino acids. CDR1 and CDR2 (germline): MNHEY, SMNVEV (reference sequence). DNA of the CDR3: TGTGCCAGCAGTTTAAGCAGCGGGGGGCGGAATGAGCAGTTCTTC. Translation gives CASSLSSGGRNEQFF.

This clonotype occurred a few times. The V call is TRBV6-2 or TRBV6-3, the J call TRBJ2-3; 9 nucleotides agree with TRBD2. J gave up 2 bases and V 0 bases, and 6 bases lay outside the gene matches. Germline loops: CDR1 MNHEY, CDR2 SVGEGT. This CDR3 contains 17 residues. This CDR3 reads CASSYSRSGRITDTQYF. In DNA, the CDR3 is TGTGCCAGCAGTTACTCAAGGAGCGGGAGGATCACAGATACGCAGTATTTT.

This clonotype was recorded a few times. This chain connects TRBV20-1 to TRBJ2-3; 12 bases agree with TRBD1. Germline V CDR1 and CDR2: DFQATT, SNEGSKA (reference sequence). CDR3 size: 14 residues. J was trimmed by 4 bases and V by 3 bases; bases with no gene match: 2. CDR3 amino acids: CSARGTGGADTQYF. The CDR3 DNA reads TGCAGTGCTAGGGGGACAGGGGGCGCAGATACGCAGTATTTT.

This clonotype has a handful of counts. For the CDR3, the DNA is TGTGCCAGTATGATGCCAGCCTACAATGAGCAGTTCTTC. It encodes CASMMPAYNEQFF. The rearrangement uses TRBV19 and TRBJ2-1, with D hard to call. Germline V gives CDR1 LNHDA, CDR2 SQIVND (reference sequence). Trimming removed 7 bases at V and 2 bases at J, with 9 bases between. The CDR3 runs to 13 residues.

V usage is TRBV7-2 and J usage is TRBJ2-1, with 8 nucleotides matching TRBD2. The CDR3 is 13 residues long. Germline V gene lookup returns CDR1 SGHTA and CDR2 FQGNSA. The V gene end was trimmed by 7 bases and the J gene end by 9 bases; junction bases not matched to a gene: 8. CDR3 in DNA: TGTGCCAGCATGATCAGCGGGGGCCGTGAGCAGTTCTTC. Amino acids: CASMISGGREQFF.

In this sample, this clonotype turned up a few times. This chain joins TRBV5-5 and TRBJ1-4; a weak D match, TRBD1 (6 bases). The CDR3 consists of 18 residues. CDR1 is SGHKS, CDR2 YYEKEE, per germline (reference sequence). Trimming removed 0 bases from V and 5 bases from J, with 20 bases in between. CDR3 residues: CASSLAFLWQGLNEKLFF. In nucleotides, the CDR3 is TGTGCCAGCAGCTTGGCCTTCTTGTGGCAGGGGTTAAATGAAAAACTGTTTTTT. Together with reference TRBV5-5 and TRBJ1-4, the CDR3 gives the full variable domain: DAGVTQSPTHLIKTRGQQVTLRCSPISGHKSVSWYQQVLGQGPQFIFQYYEKEERGRGNFPDRFSARQFPNYSSELNVNALLLGDSALYLCASSLAFLWQGLNEKLFFGSGTQLSVL.

This clonotype showed up many times. This rearrangement joins TRBV5-1 to TRBJ1-1; 9 bases fit TRBD1. V dropped 5 bases and J dropped 10; count of bases not matched to a gene: 6. Germline lookup yields CDR1 SGHRS and CDR2 YFSETQ. The CDR3 covers 12 residues. CDR3 residues: CASSSGTGRAFF. For the CDR3, the DNA is TGCGCCAGCAGTAGCGGGACAGGGAGAGCTTTCTTT. Using reference TRBV5-1 and TRBJ1-1 for the parts outside the CDR3, the full variable domain is KAGVTQTPRYLIKTRGQQVTLSCSPISGHRSVSWYQQTPGQGLQFLFEYFSETQRNKGNFPGRFSGRQFSNSRSEMNVSTLELGDSALYLCASSSGTGRAFFGQGTRLTVV.

This clonotype was seen at least ten times. The CDR3 reads CASSLGSAGATDTQYF. The CDR3 DNA follows: TGTGCCAGCAGCTTAGGATCAGCGGGGGCCACAGATACGCAGTATTTT. The chain links TRBV7-9 to TRBJ2-3; 8 bases fit TRBD2. CDR3 length: 16 residues. V lost 1 base and J lost 2; bases outside the gene matches: 5. Germline CDR1 and CDR2: SEHNR and FQNEAQ (reference sequence). The full variable domain, completed using reference TRBV7-9 and TRBJ2-3, is DTGVSQNPRHKITKRGQNVTFRCDPISEHNRLYWYRQTLGQGPEFLTYFQNEAQLEKSRLLSDRFSAERPKGSFSTLEIQRTEQGDSAMYLCASSLGSAGATDTQYFGPGTRLTVL.

This chain links TRBV5-1 with TRBJ2-5; the D call may be TRBD1 or TRBD2 (5 bases each). There are 15 residues in the CDR3. The V gene's germline CDR1 is SGHRS and CDR2 YFSETQ. The germline V and J ends were trimmed by 4 bases and 1 base, with 14 bases remaining between them. The chain's CDR3 is CASSPEVGRQETQYF. CDR3 nucleotides: TGCGCCAGCAGCCCGGAGGTGGGGCGCCAAGAGACCCAGTACTTC.

Many counts were recorded for this clonotype. V gene TRBV5-1 combines with J gene TRBJ2-7, with D possibly TRBD2 on 6 matching bases. V lost 4 bases, J lost 6 bases, and 11 bases lay in between. This CDR3 comprises 12 residues. In germline, CDR1 is SGHRS, CDR2 YFSETQ. CDR3 sequence (DNA): TGCGCCAGCAGCCCCAACGGGAGCGAGCAGTACTTC. Its protein is CASSPNGSEQYF.

The chain uses TRBV3-1 and TRBJ2-5, with 7 nucleotides matching TRBD1. This CDR3 has 15 amino acids. Germline CDR1 reads LGHDT; CDR2 reads YNNKEL (reference sequence). Trimming at V came to 4 bases and at J to 5 bases, leaving 10 bases not matched to a gene. The CDR3 spells CASSPRHDRAETQYF. The CDR3 DNA reads as TGTGCCAGCAGCCCTCGTCATGACAGGGCTGAGACCCAGTACTTC.

CDR3 sequence reads: CASTRLAGGLRNEQFF. The CDR3 DNA reads as TGTGCCAGCACCAGACTAGCGGGGGGGCTTAGGAATGAGCAGTTCTTC. The gene calls are TRBV21-1 and TRBJ2-1; the D call TRBD2 from the table was never checked on the DNA. TRBV21-1 represents a pseudogene. CDR3 length equals 16 residues.

The chain joins TRBV19 to TRBJ1-3; 8 nucleotides align to TRBD1. With V trimmed by 7 bases and J by 0 bases, 5 bases remained unmatched. The length of the CDR3 is 15 residues. Looked up from germline, CDR1 is LNHDA and CDR2 is SQIVND (reference sequence). CDR3 loop: CASTETGGSGNTIYF. The CDR3 DNA is TGTGCCAGTACCGAAACAGGGGGCTCTGGAAACACCATATATTTT.

The rearrangement links TRBV11-3 to TRBJ2-5; no firm D call. CDR3 size: 15 residues. V was shortened by 4 bases and J by 2 bases, with 14 bases between the two germline ends. Germline assignment: CDR1 SGHNT and CDR2 YENEEA. The CDR3 is CASSSHGEEQETQYF. The CDR3 nucleotides read TGTGCCAGCAGCTCTCACGGAGAGGAGCAAGAGACCCAGTACTTC.

The rearrangement uses TRBV10-3 and TRBJ2-1; maybe TRBD2 (7 bases). Germline assignment: CDR1 ENHRY and CDR2 SYGVKD. This CDR3 is 15 amino acids long. Trimming took 4 bases from V and 4 from J, leaving 14 bases between them. The CDR3 loop is CAISVTSGTYNEQFF. CDR3 coding DNA: TGTGCCATCAGTGTAACCAGCGGGACATACAATGAGCAGTTCTTC.

Many counts were recorded for this clonotype. This chain uses TRBV4-3 with TRBJ2-3, with TRBD2 matching 7 bases. The germline V gene encodes CDR1 LGHNA and CDR2 YSLEER. The CDR3 runs 14 residues. After removal of 4 bases from V and 6 bases from J, the junction contained 7 bases not matched to a gene. The CDR3: CASSPGGAGDTQYF. The DNA for the CDR3 is TGCGCCAGCAGCCCCGGAGGAGCGGGGGATACGCAGTATTTT.

The V gene is TRBV10-3, the J gene TRBJ1-5; 8 nucleotides align to TRBD1. This CDR3 has 15 residues. Germline V CDR1 and CDR2: ENHRY, SYGVKD. Trimming took 6 bases from V and 1 from J; bases not matched to a gene: 5. The CDR3 DNA reads as TGTGCCATCAGCGTGGACAGGGCAAGCAATCAGCCCCAGCATTTT. Its protein product is CAISVDRASNQPQHF.

The chain recombines TRBV28 with TRBJ2-3, with unresolved D. There are 14 residues in the CDR3. V gave up 3 bases and J gave up 2 bases, with 9 bases separating them. CDR1 and CDR2 from the germline V gene are MDHEN and SYDVKM. The CDR3 region has the DNA TGTGCCAGCAGTTTTGTTAGGTACACAGATACGCAGTATTTT. It is translated as CASSFVRYTDTQYF.

This clonotype was counted between two and nine times. The V call is TRBV7-3, the J call TRBJ2-2; D may be TRBD1 (6 bases). V lost 5 bases and J lost 6, with 13 bases in between. The CDR3 is 14 residues long. Germline V CDR1 and CDR2: SGHTA, FQGTGA. CDR3 amino acids: CASSRYRDSGELFF. CDR3 bases: TGTGCCAGCAGCCGATACAGGGATTCCGGGGAGCTGTTTTTT.

The sample holds a few counts of this clonotype. The chain is built from TRBV6-1 and TRBJ2-1, with D maybe TRBD2 (7 bases). This CDR3 comprises 14 residues. Trimming took 5 bases from V and 3 from J, leaving 11 bases between them. CDR1 and CDR2 (germline): MNHNS, SASEGT. CDR3 amino acids: CASSRGGGYNEQFF. The DNA of the CDR3 is TGTGCCAGCAGTAGGGGGGGAGGCTACAATGAGCAGTTCTTC.

This clonotype was seen a handful of times. The CDR3 is CSARDALAGQETQYF. CDR3 nucleotide sequence: TGCAGTGCTAGAGATGCCCTAGCGGGTCAAGAGACCCAGTACTTC. V usage is TRBV20-1 and J usage is TRBJ2-5, with 8 bases aligning to TRBD2. Trimming removed 0 bases from V and 2 bases from J; junction bases left unmatched: 5. Germline V gives CDR1 DFQATT, CDR2 SNEGSKA (reference sequence). This CDR3 has 15 amino acids.

This clonotype has a handful of counts. V gene TRBV7-8 combines with J gene TRBJ2-5, with 7 bases fitting TRBD2. Germline trimming cut 2 bases from V and 5 bases from J; bases unmatched to any gene: 14. Germline assignment: CDR1 SGHVS and CDR2 FQNEAQ. This CDR3 has 17 amino acids. In DNA, the CDR3 is TGTGCCAGCAGCTTATGGTTGTCTGCGGGGGTTGGGGAGACCCAGTACTTC. This sequence encodes CASSLWLSAGVGETQYF.

A few counts support this clonotype. This rearrangement joins TRBV4-3 to TRBJ2-1; 8 nucleotides match TRBD2. In germline, CDR1 is LGHNA, CDR2 YSLEER. The CDR3 consists of 17 residues. V dropped 1 base and J dropped 7; count of bases not matched to a gene: 12. The DNA of the CDR3 is TGCGCCAGCAGCCAAGCGGTTTGGCGGGGGGTAGGGAATGAGCAGTTCTTC. Amino acids: CASSQAVWRGVGNEQFF.

This clonotype was detected only a few times. This CDR3 reads CATSDLTGGTDTQYF. The CDR3 nucleotides read TGTGCCACCAGTGATTTGACAGGGGGCACAGATACGCAGTATTTT. The chain is built from TRBV24-1 and TRBJ2-3; the match to TRBD1 covers 7 bases. Per the germline V gene, CDR1 is KGHDR and CDR2 is SFDVKD. V shed 0 bases and J 1 base; nucleotides not matched to a gene: 0. The length of the CDR3 is 15 residues.

In its sample, this clonotype was seen many times. The rearrangement uses TRBV7-2 and TRBJ2-3, with TRBD2 identical over 8 bases. This CDR3 contains 16 residues. Trimming cost V 5 bases and J 9 bases; bases outside gene matches: 16. CDR1 SGHTA and CDR2 FQGNSA come from the germline V gene. The CDR3 region is CASSAPLLYSGTTQYF. The CDR3 DNA follows: TGTGCCAGCAGCGCGCCCCTTCTTTATAGCGGGACGACGCAGTATTTT.

This clonotype was found a few times. The V call is TRBV6-4, the J call TRBJ2-6; no definite D call. The ends were cut back, 4 bases at V and 4 bases at J, with 11 bases in the middle. Germline V gene data show CDR1 as MRHNA and CDR2 as SNTAGT. This CDR3 region has 15 residues. CDR3 amino acids: CASSAVAAGANVLTF. Here the CDR3 DNA reads TGTGCCAGCAGTGCTGTGGCAGCCGGGGCCAACGTCCTGACTTTC.